This passage covers 24 T cell receptor beta chains from one sample sequenced in a study of blood T cell repertoires in COVID-19. TCRdb's table, derived via immunoSEQ multiplex PCR, lists solely in-frame clones and lacks some. This table holds about 400,000 clones, around 89% found once. What was sequenced was peripheral blood. The receptors shown here come from a woman between 25 and 40 years old with acute or convalescent COVID-19.

This chain joins TRBV28 and TRBJ1-1, with D maybe TRBD1 (5 bases). V gave up 6 bases and J gave up 1 base, with 9 bases separating them. Germline-derived CDR1 and CDR2 are MDHEN and SYDVKM. The CDR3 sequence is 13 residues long. The CDR3, as DNA: TGTGCCAGCAGCAGACAGAGGAACACTGAAGCTTTCTTT. It translates to CASSRQRNTEAFF.

This clone was seen just once. This rearrangement joins TRBV3-1 (or the pseudogene TRBV3-2) to TRBJ1-2; a possible D gene is TRBD1 (6 bases). Germline CDR1 is LGHDT and CDR2 is YNNKEL (reference sequence). Trimming removed 4 bases from V and 8 bases from J, with 17 bases in between. This CDR3 is built from 14 residues. CDR3 DNA: TGTGCCAGCAGCCCCCAAACACAGGGCAGGGGCTACACCTTC. Encoded protein: CASSPQTQGRGYTF.

This clone was recorded only once. The V and J genes are TRBV9 and TRBJ2-5; 7 nucleotides line up with TRBD1. Germline V gives CDR1 SGDLS, CDR2 YYNGEE. V lost 5 bases, J lost 5 bases, and 6 bases stayed unmatched. The CDR3 extends over 13 amino acids. The CDR3: CASSRTGRETQYF. CDR3 coding DNA: TGTGCCAGCAGTCGGACAGGCCGGGAGACCCAGTACTTC.

The genes are TRBV28 and TRBJ1-2, with a tentative D call TRBD1 (5 bases). There are 15 residues in the CDR3. The V end lost 2 bases, the J end lost 7 bases, and 17 bases lay between the germline ends. Germline values: CDR1 MDHEN, CDR2 SYDVKM. The DNA of the CDR3 is TGTGCCAGCAGTTTAAGGTTCGGCAGGGTGGTTGGCTACACCTTC. The encoded protein is CASSLRFGRVVGYTF.

On this clone: Other DNA sequences in this sample translate to the same CDR3. This sequence joins TRBV9 and TRBJ1-2, with 10 bases matching TRBD1. CDR3 length equals 14 residues. With V trimmed by 0 bases and J by 4 bases, 0 bases remained unmatched. Germline CDR1 is SGDLS and CDR2 is YYNGEE. This CDR3 is CASSVGQGAYGYTF. The DNA of the CDR3 is TGTGCCAGCAGCGTAGGACAGGGGGCCTATGGCTACACCTTC.

The J gene is TRBJ2-5, the V gene TRBV3-1 (or the pseudogene TRBV3-2); D ambiguous. This CDR3 region has 11 residues. The ends were cut back, 4 bases at V and 5 bases at J, with 5 bases in the middle. Germline V gene lookup returns CDR1 LGHDT and CDR2 YNNKEL (reference sequence). CDR3 residues: CASSLSETQYF. CDR3 coding DNA: TGTGCCAGCAGCCTAAGCGAGACCCAGTACTTC.

The V call is TRBV7-3, the J call TRBJ2-3; 8 positions agree with TRBD2. This CDR3 region has 16 residues. Germline CDR1 and CDR2: SGHTA and FQGTGA. With 5 bases clipped from V and 0 bases from J, the junction kept 7 bases outside the gene matches. The CDR3 DNA is TGTGCCAGCAGCGCCACTAGCGGATCTAGCACAGATACGCAGTATTTT. Translation gives CASSATSGSSTDTQYF.

This rearrangement joins TRBV27 to TRBJ2-7; tentative D call: TRBD2 (7 bases). This CDR3 contains 14 residues. From germline, CDR1 is MNHEY and CDR2 SMNVEV (reference sequence). The germline V and J ends were trimmed by 6 bases and 6 bases, with 18 bases remaining between them. Here the CDR3 reads CASRGGTRIGEQYF. The CDR3 bases are TGTGCCAGCAGGGGGGGGACAAGGATTGGCGAGCAGTACTTC.

V usage is TRBV28 and J usage is TRBJ2-7; 8 nucleotides match TRBD1. The CDR3 is 16 amino acids. V lost 10 bases, J lost 9 bases, and 23 bases stayed unmatched. Germline CDR1 MDHEN, CDR2 SYDVKM. The CDR3 DNA reads TGTGCCACCTCAGGACAGGGCCTAGGAGAAACGAGGGGGCAGTACTTC. It specifies CATSGQGLGETRGQYF.

The gene calls are TRBV4-1 and TRBJ2-3, with D possibly being TRBD2 (6 bases). The germline V and J ends were trimmed by 0 bases and 2 bases, with 12 bases remaining between them. CDR1 is MGHRA and CDR2 is YSYEKL in the germline V gene. The CDR3 is made up of 16 amino acids. The CDR3 is CASSQDWPSDTDTQYF. CDR3 nucleotide sequence: TGCGCCAGCAGCCAAGATTGGCCTAGCGACACAGATACGCAGTATTTT.

CDR3 coding DNA: TGTGCCAGCAGTGATGGGCCGGGACAGGGGAACACCTTC. Translated: CASSDGPGQGNTF. V usage is TRBV2 and J usage is TRBJ1-2, with TRBD1 matching over 10 bases. The CDR3 consists of 13 residues. Per germline, CDR1 SNHLY and CDR2 FYNNEI. Trimming at V came to 3 bases and at J to 12 bases, leaving 7 bases not matched to a gene.

The rearrangement links TRBV24-1 to TRBJ2-1; a weak D match, TRBD2 (7 bases). Germline-derived CDR1 and CDR2 are KGHDR and SFDVKD. Trimming pared 2 bases from V and 4 bases from J, leaving 11 bases between. The CDR3 contains 15 residues. For the CDR3, the DNA is TGTGCCACCAGTGATTCCAAGGGGGGGTACAATGAGCAGTTCTTC. Amino acids: CATSDSKGGYNEQFF.

The V call is TRBV6-5, the J call TRBJ1-1; D is uncertain. V lost 8 bases and J 7 bases, leaving 14 bases between the germline ends. From germline, CDR1 is MNHEY and CDR2 SVGAGI. CDR3 length: 12 amino acids. In DNA form, the CDR3 reads TGTGCCAGCGGTCCCGGTAGCCTTGAAGCTTTCTTT. Translation gives CASGPGSLEAFF.

The V call is TRBV15, the J call TRBJ2-1, with D possibly being TRBD2 (5 bases). V lost 6 bases, J lost 2 bases, and 14 bases lay in between. CDR3 length: 15 residues. Germline lookup yields CDR1 LNHNV and CDR2 YYDKDF (reference sequence). CDR3 in amino acids: CATRLERAAYNEQFF. In DNA form, the CDR3 reads TGTGCCACCAGGCTCGAGAGGGCAGCCTACAATGAGCAGTTCTTC.

The table lists this clone with a few counts. This chain links TRBV19 with TRBJ1-5; D is unresolved. V lost 3 bases, J lost 6 bases, and 9 bases lay in between. This CDR3 comprises 13 residues. The germline CDR1 and CDR2 sequences are LNHDA and SQIVND (reference sequence). CDR3 sequence: CASSMQAGQPQHF. CDR3 DNA sequence: TGTGCCAGTAGTATGCAGGCGGGTCAGCCCCAGCATTTT.

On this clone itself: Other DNA sequences within the sample encode an identical CDR3. This chain joins TRBV5-1 and TRBJ2-7, with D uncertain. The CDR3 spans 14 residues. V shed 2 bases and J shed 1 base, with 10 bases lying between them. In germline, CDR1 is SGHRS, CDR2 YFSETQ. Here the CDR3 reads CASSFRGSSYEQYF. CDR3 nucleotides: TGCGCCAGCAGCTTTAGAGGCAGTTCCTACGAGCAGTACTTC.

The J gene is TRBJ2-3, the V gene TRBV19; a possible D gene is TRBD1 (6 bases). This CDR3 is built from 15 residues. V was pared by 6 bases and J by 2 bases, with 15 bases between. Germline CDR1 and CDR2: LNHDA and SQIVND (reference sequence). The CDR3 is CASSLGTLDTDTQYF. The CDR3 DNA reads as TGTGCCAGTAGCCTCGGGACACTCGACACAGATACGCAGTATTTT.

This sequence joins TRBV5-1 and TRBJ1-2; the match to TRBD1 covers 9 bases. V dropped 2 bases and J dropped 9; count of bases not matched to a gene: 8. The germline gives CDR1 SGHRS, CDR2 YFSETQ. The CDR3 extends over 14 amino acids. CDR3 nucleotide sequence: TGCGCCAGCAGCTTCACCTCCGGACAGGGGAGCTACACCTTC. As protein: CASSFTSGQGSYTF.

The rearrangement joins TRBV21-1 to TRBJ1-1; whether TRBD1, the table's D call, matches the DNA was not checked. TRBV21-1 is designated a pseudogene. This CDR3 comprises 17 residues. Here the CDR3 DNA reads TGTGCCAGCAGCGCATCGAGGGGACAGGGGGCGAGGACTGAAGCTTTCTTT. It is translated as CASSASRGQGARTEAFF.

CDR3 in amino acids: CASSPGVVGNTIYF. The CDR3 bases are TGTGCCAGCTCACCCGGGGTTGTTGGAAACACCATATATTTT. V usage is TRBV18 and J usage is TRBJ1-3, with D unclear. Trimming pared 3 bases from V and 3 bases from J, leaving 9 bases between. This CDR3 spans 14 amino acids. Germline lookup yields CDR1 KGHSH and CDR2 LQKENI. Full variable domain (missing parts from reference TRBV18 and TRBJ1-3): NAGVMQNPRHLVRRRGQEARLRCSPMKGHSHVYWYRQLPEEGLKFMVYLQKENIIDESGMPKERFSAEFPKEGPSILRIQQVVRGDSAAYFCASSPGVVGNTIYFGEGSWLTVV.

V is TRBV4-1 and J is TRBJ2-1; D is possibly TRBD1 (6 bases). Between the trimmed V and J ends, which lost 4 bases and 9 bases, there was a span of 13 bases. CDR1 is MGHRA and CDR2 is YSYEKL in the germline V gene. The CDR3 is made up of 13 amino acids. For the CDR3, the DNA is TGCGCCAGCAGCCCAGAAACAGGGTTTGAGCAGTTCTTC. This translates into CASSPETGFEQFF.

The V call is TRBV30, the J call TRBJ1-2; 8 bases match TRBD1. The V gene end was trimmed by 5 bases and the J gene end by 4 bases; junction bases not matched to a gene: 15. The CDR3 contains 16 residues. Germline V gives CDR1 GTSNPN, CDR2 SVGIG (reference sequence). The DNA for the CDR3 is TGTGCCTGGTTGGTAGGGATAGGGACAGGTATCTATGGCTACACCTTC. It translates to CAWLVGIGTGIYGYTF.

The V gene is TRBV5-5, the J gene TRBJ1-1; 9 bases agree with TRBD1. The length of the CDR3 is 13 residues. V lost 6 bases to trimming and J lost 6 bases; unmatched junction nucleotides: 6. Germline CDR1 SGHKS, CDR2 YYEKEE (reference sequence). The CDR3 coding sequence is TGTGCCAGCATCGAACAGGGGGCTGCTGAAGCTTTCTTT. It yields the protein CASIEQGAAEAFF.

This clone occurred many times. This rearrangement joins TRBV15 to TRBJ2-7; 7 bases fit TRBD1. The CDR3 covers 15 residues. The germline gives CDR1 LNHNV, CDR2 YYDKDF (reference sequence). The V gene end was trimmed by 5 bases and the J gene end by 1 base; junction bases not matched to a gene: 8. The CDR3 coding sequence is TGTGCCACCAGCCGATACAGGGGAGATTCCTACGAGCAGTACTTC. Encoded protein: CATSRYRGDSYEQYF.